This entry describes one T cell receptor (beta chain). The data were taken from a study of blood T cell repertoires in COVID-19. Across the whole study: COVID-19 samples, acute and convalescent, were from the United States, Italy and Spain. From T cells, B-cell-depleted T cells, or PBMCs came the material, which was cDNA or gDNA.

CDR3 length: 15 amino acids. Germline V gene sequence: CDR1 MNHEY, CDR2 SVGAGI. The ends were cut back, 0 bases at V and 0 bases at J, with 9 bases in the middle. Assay: immunoSEQ multiplex PCR; the TCRdb copy retains only in-frame clones and omits some. The data hold around 130,000 clones, with about 77% observed a single time. What was sequenced was peripheral blood. The sequence was collected from a man at least 80 years old with acute or convalescent COVID-19. The chain links TRBV6-5 to TRBJ2-7, with D tentatively TRBD1 (5 bases). The CDR3 spells CASSYSHTGSYEQYF. The CDR3 DNA sequence: TGTGCCAGCAGTTACTCTCATACAGGCTCCTACGAGCAGTACTTC.